This is a list of T cell receptor beta chains from one sample in a study of shared clonotypes between healthy human individuals. Profiling relied on immunoSEQ multiplex PCR, and the TCRdb table lists in-frame clones only, not all of them. The sample consists of some 350,000 clones, about 74% of them appearing once. Sample: memory CD4+ T cells sorted from blood. These receptor sequences come from a young man in good health. Both conserved end residues are part of each CDR3. D genes are given only for firm matches. Where a row states a size, it is once, few, many or the class of an expanded clone; other rows omit it.

j_gene: TRBJ2-5; d_gene: TRBD2; v_gene: TRBV27; abundance: -; CDR3nt: TGTGCCAGCAGTGCTACTAGCGTCGTGTTGACCCAGTACTTC; CDR3aa: CASSATSVVLTQYF
j_gene: TRBJ1-1; d_gene: -; v_gene: TRBV5-1; abundance: -; CDR3nt: TGCGCCAGCAGATACAGGGATAGGGCTGAAGCTTTCTTT; CDR3aa: CASRYRDRAEAFF
j_gene: TRBJ2-4; d_gene: -; v_gene: TRBV6-6; abundance: -; CDR3nt: TGTGCCAGCAGTAACAACTGGGGCACCAAAAACATTCAGTACTTC; CDR3aa: CASSNNWGTKNIQYF
j_gene: TRBJ1-5; d_gene: -; v_gene: TRBV9; abundance: -; CDR3nt: TGTGCCAGCAGCGTAGATGGCAATCAGCCCCAGCATTTT; CDR3aa: CASSVDGNQPQHF
j_gene: TRBJ1-1; d_gene: -; v_gene: TRBV11-2; abundance: -; CDR3nt: TGTGCCAGCAGCTTAGTTGATGGTGAAGCTTTCTTT; CDR3aa: CASSLVDGEAFF
j_gene: TRBJ2-7; d_gene: TRBD2; v_gene: TRBV5-4; abundance: -; CDR3nt: TGTGCCAGCAGCTCGGGCGGGAGTCTCTACGAGCAGTACTTC; CDR3aa: CASSSGGSLYEQYF
j_gene: TRBJ2-7; d_gene: -; v_gene: TRBV28; abundance: -; CDR3nt: TGTGCCAGCAATGAGGGCGGATTTTCCTCCTACGAGCAGTACTTC; CDR3aa: CASNEGGFSSYEQYF
j_gene: TRBJ2-6; d_gene: TRBD1; v_gene: TRBV7-9; abundance: few; CDR3nt: TGTGCCAGCAGCTTAGAAGGGCACAGGGGGAACGCCAACGTCCTGACTTTC; CDR3aa: CASSLEGHRGNANVLTF
j_gene: TRBJ1-2; d_gene: -; v_gene: TRBV28; abundance: -; CDR3nt: TGTGCCAGCGGGGACTCTAACTATGGCTACACCTTC; CDR3aa: CASGDSNYGYTF
j_gene: TRBJ2-5; d_gene: -; v_gene: TRBV6-1; abundance: few; CDR3nt: TGTGCCAGCAGCCGGGACTTACAAGAGACCCAGTACTTC; CDR3aa: CASSRDLQETQYF
j_gene: TRBJ2-3; d_gene: -; v_gene: TRBV7-3; abundance: -; CDR3nt: TGTGCCAGCAGCCCCTCGGGCGGATCCACAGATACGCAGTATTTT; CDR3aa: CASSPSGGSTDTQYF
j_gene: TRBJ2-1; d_gene: TRBD1; v_gene: TRBV5-4; abundance: -; CDR3nt: TGTGCCAGCAGCTCTCAGACAGGGATCAATGAGCAGTTCTTC; CDR3aa: CASSSQTGINEQFF
j_gene: TRBJ2-7; d_gene: -; v_gene: TRBV10-3; abundance: -; CDR3nt: TGTGCCTCCGGAAGGACCTACGAGCAGTACTTC; CDR3aa: CASGRTYEQYF
j_gene: TRBJ2-5; d_gene: TRBD2; v_gene: TRBV7-2; abundance: -; CDR3nt: TGTGCCAGCGGCGGGGGGACTAGCGGGAGTAGGGAGACCCAGTACTTC; CDR3aa: CASGGGTSGSRETQYF
j_gene: TRBJ1-1; d_gene: -; v_gene: TRBV7-2; abundance: -; CDR3nt: TGTGCCAGCATCAAGGGGGGCAGGGTGAACACTGAAGCTTTCTTT; CDR3aa: CASIKGGRVNTEAFF
j_gene: TRBJ1-3; d_gene: -; v_gene: TRBV2; abundance: few; CDR3nt: TGTGCCAGCAGCGTACAGGGTCCTGGAAACACCATATATTTT; CDR3aa: CASSVQGPGNTIYF
j_gene: TRBJ2-1; d_gene: TRBD2; v_gene: TRBV2; abundance: -; CDR3nt: TGTGCCAGCAGCCCAAGTAGCGGGATTGTGGGTGAGCAGTTCTTC; CDR3aa: CASSPSSGIVGEQFF
j_gene: TRBJ2-7; d_gene: TRBD2; v_gene: TRBV5-3; abundance: -; CDR3nt: TGTGCCAGAAGCTTGTCGGGAGGGGCCTACGAGCAGTACTTC; CDR3aa: CARSLSGGAYEQYF
j_gene: TRBJ1-2; d_gene: -; v_gene: TRBV7-6; abundance: -; CDR3nt: TGTGCCAGCAGCTCTCGAAAGACCTATGGCTACACCTTC; CDR3aa: CASSSRKTYGYTF
j_gene: TRBJ1-2; d_gene: -; v_gene: TRBV30; abundance: few; CDR3nt: TGTGCCTGGAGTGTACGCTATGGCTACACCTTC; CDR3aa: CAWSVRYGYTF
j_gene: TRBJ1-5; d_gene: TRBD1; v_gene: TRBV18; abundance: -; CDR3nt: TGTGCCAGCTCACCGCAAAATACAGGGGCTAGCAATCAGCCCCAGCATTTT; CDR3aa: CASSPQNTGASNQPQHF
j_gene: TRBJ2-4; d_gene: -; v_gene: TRBV28; abundance: -; CDR3nt: TGTGCCAGCAGTTTACGGCCTCGGGTGGCGGGGTTCATTCAGTACTTC; CDR3aa: CASSLRPRVAGFIQYF